This TCR beta chain was profiled in a study of beta chain features in type 1 diabetes. Study conclusions and caveats: The study found moderately but significantly shorter TCRB CDR3s in all four CD4+ subsets of Type 1 diabetes patients. The similarity of naive, central memory and Treg TCRB repertoires appeared greater among patients than among healthy donors. The VDJ junctions of type 1 diabetes patients carried fewer insertions and more deletions.

This clone was seen a few times. Antigen unknown. One end of the junction fails to match germline, which may point to a read error. The sequenced template was cDNA made from the entire isolated RNA. This table comes from immunoSEQ multiplex PCR, and its TCRdb copy is limited to in-frame clones, with some not included. The sample includes around 280,000 clones, 7% to 9% of them seen just once. Germline V gene sequence: CDR1 SGHAT, CDR2 FQNNGV. CDR3 size: 14 residues. In all sorted populations, purity surpassed 98%. This clonotype was obtained from a woman under 30 in good health. V gene TRBV11-2 combines with J gene TRBJ2-3; 8 bases match TRBD2. Sequenced sample: central memory CD4+ T cells from blood. The CDR3 DNA sequence: TGTGCCAGCAGCTTGGTTCCTCTTCGAGCGGGGGAGGATTTT. Translation: CASSLVPLRAGEDF.